This T cell receptor (beta chain) was recovered during a study of blood T cell repertoires in COVID-19. TCRdb's copy holds only in-frame clones and misses some; the assay was immunoSEQ multiplex PCR. The sample records more than 150,000 clones, 84% being singletons. V trimming: 8 bases; J trimming: 2 bases; junction bases outside the gene matches: 3. The CDR3 extends over 13 amino acids. CDR1 and CDR2 from the germline V gene are MNHEY and SVGAGI. The genes are TRBV6-5 and TRBJ1-2, with 9 bases aligning to TRBD1. The sequenced sample was peripheral blood. The receptor was derived from a young man with active or convalescent COVID-19. CDR3 DNA sequence: TGTGCCAGCTGGACAGGGGCCAACTATGGCTACACCTTC. Protein product: CASWTGANYGYTF.